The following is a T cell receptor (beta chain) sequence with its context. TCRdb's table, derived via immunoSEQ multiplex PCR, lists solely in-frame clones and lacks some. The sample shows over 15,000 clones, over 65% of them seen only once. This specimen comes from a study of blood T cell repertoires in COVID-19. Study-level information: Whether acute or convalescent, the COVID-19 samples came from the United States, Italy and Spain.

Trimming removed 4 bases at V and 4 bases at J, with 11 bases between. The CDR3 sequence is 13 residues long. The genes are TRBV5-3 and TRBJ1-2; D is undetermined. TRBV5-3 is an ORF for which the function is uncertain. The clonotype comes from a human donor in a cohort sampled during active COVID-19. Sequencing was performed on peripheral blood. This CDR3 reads CARSPRQSYGYTF. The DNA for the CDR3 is TGTGCCAGAAGCCCGAGGCAGAGCTATGGCTACACCTTC.